This T cell receptor (beta chain) comes out of a study of vaccination effects on CD4 cells after COVID-19. The ViraFEST assay expanded antigen-specific CD4+ T cells with viral peptide pools before sequencing. Isolation of CD4+ T cells took place after approximately 10 days of culture. People in the vaccine group had not been infected with SARS-CoV-2 before, and their nucleocapsid antibodies were negative. On days 3 and 7, fresh IL-2 medium replaced half the medium. Measured with immunoSEQ multiplex PCR; TCRdb has only the in-frame clones, and not every one. Among 27,000 or so clones listed, approximately 72% were seen once. CDR1 is GTSNPN, CDR2 SVGIG, per germline (reference sequence). With V trimmed by 3 bases and J by 5 bases, 5 bases remained unmatched. The CDR3 has 13 amino acids. This clone was found a few times. The antigen is not known.

This specimen consisted of CD4+ T cells from PBMCs cultured with SARS-CoV-2 spike peptides, obtained before COVID-19 vaccination. This sequence joins TRBV30 and TRBJ1-2; the match to TRBD1 covers 8 bases. The source of this sequence is a human donor who received a COVID-19 vaccine. The CDR3 nucleotides are TGTGCCTGGAGCCGACAGGGGTTGTATGGCTACACCTTC. Its protein product is CAWSRQGLYGYTF.